The table lists the clone carrying this T cell receptor (beta chain) with a count of one. The entry originates in a study of technical replicates of blood from a few donors. Produced via immunoSEQ multiplex PCR; TCRdb's table is partial and in-frame only. The sample consists of 70,000 to 95,000 clones, 97% of them appearing once. The TCR was taken from a human donor in good health. Sequenced input: T cells isolated from PBMCs.

In DNA, the CDR3 is TGCGCCAGCAGCCGGGTCCGTCTGGGACTTTCCACAGATACGCAGTATTTT. Translation gives CASSRVRLGLSTDTQYF. The chain employs TRBV4-1 and TRBJ2-3; D possibly corresponds to TRBD2 (6 bases). The CDR3 extends over 17 amino acids. Germline assignment: CDR1 MGHRA and CDR2 YSYEKL. V lost 4 bases to trimming and J lost 2 bases, with 19 bases between them.